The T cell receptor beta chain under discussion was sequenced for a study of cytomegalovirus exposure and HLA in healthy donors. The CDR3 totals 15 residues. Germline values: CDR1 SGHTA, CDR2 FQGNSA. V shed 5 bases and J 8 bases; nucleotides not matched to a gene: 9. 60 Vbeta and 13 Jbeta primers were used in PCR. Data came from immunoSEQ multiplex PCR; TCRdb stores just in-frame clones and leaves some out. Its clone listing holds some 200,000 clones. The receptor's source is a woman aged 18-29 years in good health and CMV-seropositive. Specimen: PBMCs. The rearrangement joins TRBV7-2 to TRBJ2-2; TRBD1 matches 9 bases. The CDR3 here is CASSPGTGLRGELFF. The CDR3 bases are TGTGCCAGCAGCCCTGGGACAGGGCTAAGGGGGGAGCTGTTTTTT.